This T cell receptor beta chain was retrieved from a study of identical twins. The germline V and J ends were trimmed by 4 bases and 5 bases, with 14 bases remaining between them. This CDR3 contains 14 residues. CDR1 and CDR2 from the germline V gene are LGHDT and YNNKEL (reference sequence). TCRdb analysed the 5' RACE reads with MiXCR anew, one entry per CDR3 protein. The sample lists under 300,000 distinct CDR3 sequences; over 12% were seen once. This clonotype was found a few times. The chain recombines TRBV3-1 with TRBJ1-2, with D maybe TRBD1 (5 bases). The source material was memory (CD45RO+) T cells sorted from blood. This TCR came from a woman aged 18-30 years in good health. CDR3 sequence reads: CASSRGTVGYGYTF. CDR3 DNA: TGTGCCAGCAGCCGGGGGACGGTCGGGTATGGCTACACCTTC.